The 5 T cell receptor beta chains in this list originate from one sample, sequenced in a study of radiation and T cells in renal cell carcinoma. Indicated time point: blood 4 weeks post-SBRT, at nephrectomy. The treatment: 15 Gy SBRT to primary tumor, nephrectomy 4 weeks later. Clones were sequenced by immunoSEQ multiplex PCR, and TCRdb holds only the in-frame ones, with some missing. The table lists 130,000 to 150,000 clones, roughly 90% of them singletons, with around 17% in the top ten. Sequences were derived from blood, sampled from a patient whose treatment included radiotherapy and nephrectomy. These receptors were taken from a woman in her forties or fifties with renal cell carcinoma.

CDR3 residues: CASSEDATTFNQPQHF. As DNA, the CDR3 is TGTGCCAGCAGTGAAGATGCCACCACATTCAATCAGCCCCAGCATTTT. The gene calls are TRBV2 and TRBJ1-5, with D unclear. CDR3 length equals 16 residues. The V end lost 1 base, the J end lost 3 bases, and 13 bases lay between the germline ends. From germline, CDR1 is SNHLY and CDR2 FYNNEI.

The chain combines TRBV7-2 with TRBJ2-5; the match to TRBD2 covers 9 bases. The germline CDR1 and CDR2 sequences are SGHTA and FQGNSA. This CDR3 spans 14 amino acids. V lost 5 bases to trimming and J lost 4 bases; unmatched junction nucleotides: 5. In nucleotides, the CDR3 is TGTGCCAGCAGCGTGGAGCGGGGGGCAGAGACCCAGTACTTC. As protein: CASSVERGAETQYF. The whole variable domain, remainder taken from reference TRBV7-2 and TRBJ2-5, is GAGVSQSPSNKVTEKGKDVELRCDPISGHTALYWYRQSLGQGLEFLIYFQGNSAPDKSGLPSDRFSAERTGGSVSTLTIQRTQQEDSAVYLCASSVERGAETQYFGPGTRLLVL.

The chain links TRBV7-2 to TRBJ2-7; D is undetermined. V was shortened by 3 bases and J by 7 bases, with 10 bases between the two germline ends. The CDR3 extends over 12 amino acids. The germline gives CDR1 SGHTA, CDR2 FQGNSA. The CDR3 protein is CASSFGLGEQYF. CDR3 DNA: TGTGCCAGCAGCTTTGGGCTGGGGGAGCAGTACTTC.

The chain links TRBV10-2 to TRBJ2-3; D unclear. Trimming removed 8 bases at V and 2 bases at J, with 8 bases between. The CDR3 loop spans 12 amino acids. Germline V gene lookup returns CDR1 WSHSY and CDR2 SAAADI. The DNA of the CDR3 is TGCGCCAGCCGGGCCCTCACAGATACGCAGTATTTT. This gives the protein CASRALTDTQYF.

CDR3 sequence: CASSYGGQGLWYGYTF. The CDR3 coding sequence is TGTGCCAGCAGTTACGGGGGACAGGGGCTATGGTATGGCTACACCTTC. This rearrangement joins TRBV6-5 to TRBJ1-2; TRBD1 agrees at 10 bases. CDR1 is MNHEY, CDR2 SVGAGI, per germline. The V and J ends lost 2 bases and 5 bases, in that order; junction bases with no gene match: 8. The CDR3 length is 16 residues.